This T cell receptor (beta chain) was recorded in a study of OX40 agonist ivuxolimab in advanced cancers. Study overall: Six ivuxolimab dose levels, 0.01 to 10 mg/kg, were given intravenously every 2 weeks. Three patients, one with hepatocellular carcinoma and two with cutaneous melanoma, responded partially. General study findings and limits: At 0.1 to 3.0 mg/kg, CD4+ and CD8+ blood T cells expanded clonally by week 6.

For this clone: Its antigen is still unknown.

Some clones are missing from TCRdb's copy, which holds only in-frame ones; the method was immunoSEQ multiplex PCR. The sample lists roughly 99,000 clones, 91% occurring once. The germline V and J ends were trimmed by 2 bases and 6 bases, with 16 bases remaining between them. CDR1 MNHEY and CDR2 SVGAGI come from the germline V gene. The CDR3 extends over 16 amino acids. This sample comprised CD4+ or CD8+ T cells sorted from blood, obtained in a trial of the OX40 agonist ivuxolimab. The V gene is TRBV6-5, the J gene TRBJ2-2; TRBD1 is a possible D gene (6 bases). This clonotype was sampled from an adult with an advanced solid tumor such as melanoma, head and neck, liver or kidney cancer. The CDR3: CASSYLGRGAPGELFF. DNA of the CDR3: TGTGCCAGCAGTTACCTTGGCAGGGGCGCCCCCGGGGAGCTGTTTTTT.